The source of this T cell receptor (beta chain) is a study of cytomegalovirus exposure and HLA in healthy donors. Method: immunoSEQ multiplex PCR; TCRdb's copy keeps in-frame clones and lacks some. The sample shows about 110,000 clones, under 85% of them seen only once. V was shortened by 5 bases and J by 8 bases, with 12 bases between the two germline ends. This CDR3 is built from 12 residues. CDR1 and CDR2 (germline): SGHVS, FQNEAQ. This chain connects TRBV7-8 to TRBJ1-2, with D perhaps TRBD1 (6 bases). This clonotype originated in a woman under 30 in good health and CMV-seronegative. The sample taken for sequencing was PBMCs. The CDR3 DNA reads TGTGCCAGCAGCGCCCTTCAGGGGGGCTACACCTTC. Encoded protein: CASSALQGGYTF.